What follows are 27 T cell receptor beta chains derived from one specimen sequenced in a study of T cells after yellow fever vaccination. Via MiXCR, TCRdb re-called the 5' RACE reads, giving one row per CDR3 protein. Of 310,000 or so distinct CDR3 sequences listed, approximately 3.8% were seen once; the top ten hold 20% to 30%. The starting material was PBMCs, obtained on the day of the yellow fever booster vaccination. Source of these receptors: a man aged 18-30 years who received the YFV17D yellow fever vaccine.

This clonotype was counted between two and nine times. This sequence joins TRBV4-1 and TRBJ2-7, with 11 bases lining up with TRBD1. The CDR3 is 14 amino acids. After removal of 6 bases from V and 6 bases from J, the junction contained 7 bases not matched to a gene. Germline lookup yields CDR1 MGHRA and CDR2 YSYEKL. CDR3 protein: CASRGDRGTSEQYV. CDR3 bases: TGCGCCAGCAGGGGGGACAGGGGGACAAGCGAGCAGTACGTC.

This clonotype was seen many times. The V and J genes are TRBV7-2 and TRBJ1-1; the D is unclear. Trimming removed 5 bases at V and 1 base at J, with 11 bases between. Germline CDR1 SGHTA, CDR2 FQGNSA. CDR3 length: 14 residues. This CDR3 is CASSKQSQNTEAFF. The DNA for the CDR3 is TGTGCCAGCAGCAAACAGTCTCAGAACACTGAAGCTTTCTTT.

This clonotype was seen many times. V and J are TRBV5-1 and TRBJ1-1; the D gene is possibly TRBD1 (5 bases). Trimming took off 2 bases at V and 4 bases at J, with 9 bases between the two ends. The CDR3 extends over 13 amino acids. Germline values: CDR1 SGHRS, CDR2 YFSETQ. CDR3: CASSFWGTTEAFF. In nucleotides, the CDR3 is TGCGCCAGCAGCTTCTGGGGGACCACTGAAGCTTTCTTT.

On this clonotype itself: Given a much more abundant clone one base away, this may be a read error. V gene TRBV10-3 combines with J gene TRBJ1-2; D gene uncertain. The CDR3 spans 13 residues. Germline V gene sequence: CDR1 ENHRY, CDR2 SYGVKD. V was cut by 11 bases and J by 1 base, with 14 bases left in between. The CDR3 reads CASGQMINYGYTF. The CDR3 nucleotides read TGTGCCTCCGGCCAGATGATTAACTATGGCTACACCTTC.

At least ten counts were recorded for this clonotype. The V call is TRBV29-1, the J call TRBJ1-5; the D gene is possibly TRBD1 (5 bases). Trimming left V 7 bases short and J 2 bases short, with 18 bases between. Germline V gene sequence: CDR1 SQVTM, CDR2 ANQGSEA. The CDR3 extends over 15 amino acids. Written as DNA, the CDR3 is TGCAGCGCCCAGGCCGGGGCCGGTGGCAATCAGCCCCAGCATTTT. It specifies CSAQAGAGGNQPQHF.

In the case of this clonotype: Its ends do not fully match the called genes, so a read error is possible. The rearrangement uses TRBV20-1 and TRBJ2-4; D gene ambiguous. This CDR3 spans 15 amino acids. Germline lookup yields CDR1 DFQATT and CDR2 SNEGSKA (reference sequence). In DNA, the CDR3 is TGCGGTGCTAGAAAGGACGGCCTGGCCAAAAACATTCAGTACTTC. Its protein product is CGARKDGLAKNIQYF.

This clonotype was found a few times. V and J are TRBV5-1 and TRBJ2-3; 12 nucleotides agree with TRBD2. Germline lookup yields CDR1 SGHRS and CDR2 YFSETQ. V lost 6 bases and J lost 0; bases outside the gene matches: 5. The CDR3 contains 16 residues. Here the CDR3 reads CASTWTSGISTDTQYF. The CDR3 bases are TGCGCCAGCACCTGGACTAGCGGGATTAGCACAGATACGCAGTATTTT.

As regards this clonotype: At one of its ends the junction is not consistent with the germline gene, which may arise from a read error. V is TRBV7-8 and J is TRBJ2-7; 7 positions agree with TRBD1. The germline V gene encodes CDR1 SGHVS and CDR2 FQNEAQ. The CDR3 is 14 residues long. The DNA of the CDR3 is TGTGCCAGCAACTTAGACAGGGCGACCTACGAGCAGTACTTC. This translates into CASNLDRATYEQYF.

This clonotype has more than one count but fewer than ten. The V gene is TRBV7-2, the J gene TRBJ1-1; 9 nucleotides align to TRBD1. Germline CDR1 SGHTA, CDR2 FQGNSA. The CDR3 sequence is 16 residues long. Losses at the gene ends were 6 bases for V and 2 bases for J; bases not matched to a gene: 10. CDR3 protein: CASSNIPGQGNTEAFF. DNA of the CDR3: TGTGCCAGCAGTAATATACCGGGACAGGGTAACACTGAAGCTTTCTTT. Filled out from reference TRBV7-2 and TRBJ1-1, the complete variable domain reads GAGVSQSPSNKVTEKGKDVELRCDPISGHTALYWYRQSLGQGLEFLIYFQGNSAPDKSGLPSDRFSAERTGGSVSTLTIQRTQQEDSAVYLCASSNIPGQGNTEAFFGQGTRLTVV.

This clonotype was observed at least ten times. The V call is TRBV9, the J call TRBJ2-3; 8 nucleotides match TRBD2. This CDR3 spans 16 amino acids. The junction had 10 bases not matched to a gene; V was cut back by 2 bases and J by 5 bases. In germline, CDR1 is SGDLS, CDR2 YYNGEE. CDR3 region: CASSVEGPGGQDTQYF. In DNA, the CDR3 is TGTGCCAGCAGCGTTGAGGGGCCGGGGGGGCAAGATACGCAGTATTTT.

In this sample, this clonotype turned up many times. As DNA, the CDR3 is TGTGCCAGCAGACTGGGGGCCCTAGTAGATACGCAGTATTTT. This encodes CASRLGALVDTQYF. V is TRBV7-2 and J is TRBJ2-3; possible D gene TRBD1, 6 bases. Trimming stripped 6 bases from V and 5 bases from J, with 15 bases between. Germline V gives CDR1 SGHTA, CDR2 FQGNSA. The CDR3 is 14 amino acids.

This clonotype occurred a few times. CDR3 residues: CASSFGQGNEKLFF. The CDR3 DNA sequence: TGTGCCAGCAGCTTTGGCCAGGGTAATGAAAAACTGTTTTTT. The genes are TRBV7-9 and TRBJ1-4, with D possibly matching TRBD1 (5 bases). The germline CDR1 and CDR2 sequences are SEHNR and FQNEAQ (reference sequence). V was shortened by 3 bases and J by 4 bases, with 9 bases between the two germline ends. There are 14 residues in the CDR3.

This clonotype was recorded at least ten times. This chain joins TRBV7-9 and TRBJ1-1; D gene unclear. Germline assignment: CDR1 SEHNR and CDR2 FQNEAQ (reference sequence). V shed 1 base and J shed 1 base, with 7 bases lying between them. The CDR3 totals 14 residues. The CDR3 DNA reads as TGTGCCAGCAGCTTAGTTAGCTCGAACACTGAAGCTTTCTTT. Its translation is CASSLVSSNTEAFF.

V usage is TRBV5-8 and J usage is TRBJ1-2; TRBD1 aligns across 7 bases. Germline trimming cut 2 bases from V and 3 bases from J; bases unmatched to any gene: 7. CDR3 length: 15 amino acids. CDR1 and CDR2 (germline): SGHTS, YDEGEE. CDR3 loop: CASSLLLRGHYGYTF. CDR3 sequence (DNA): TGTGCCAGCAGCTTACTCCTGAGGGGGCACTATGGCTACACCTTC.

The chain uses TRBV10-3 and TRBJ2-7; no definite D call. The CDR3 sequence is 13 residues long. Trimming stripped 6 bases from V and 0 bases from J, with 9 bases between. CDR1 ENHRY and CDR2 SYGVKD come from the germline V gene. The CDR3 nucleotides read TGTGCCATCAGCTCGGACGTCTCCTACGAGCAGTACGTC. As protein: CAISSDVSYEQYV.

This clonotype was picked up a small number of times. The CDR3 spells CASTPGNTGELFF. CDR3 coding DNA: TGTGCCAGCACGCCGGGAAACACCGGGGAGCTGTTTTTT. The V gene is TRBV10-3, the J gene TRBJ2-2, with TRBD2 as a possible D gene (5 bases). There are 13 residues in the CDR3. With 10 bases removed from V and 2 bases from J, the gap between germline ends came to 11 bases. CDR1 is ENHRY, CDR2 SYGVKD, per germline.

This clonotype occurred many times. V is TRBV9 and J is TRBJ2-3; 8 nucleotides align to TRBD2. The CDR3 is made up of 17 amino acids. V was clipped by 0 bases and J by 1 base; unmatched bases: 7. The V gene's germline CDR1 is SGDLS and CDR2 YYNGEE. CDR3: CASSVASGGLRTDTQYF. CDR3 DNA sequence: TGTGCCAGCAGCGTAGCCAGCGGGGGACTCCGCACAGATACGCAGTATTTT.

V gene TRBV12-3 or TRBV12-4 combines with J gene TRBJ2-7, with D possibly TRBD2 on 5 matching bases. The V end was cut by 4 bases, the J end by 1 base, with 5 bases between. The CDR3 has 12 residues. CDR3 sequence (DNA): TGTGCCAGCAGTTGGGAGTCCTACGAGCAGTACTTC. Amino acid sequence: CASSWESYEQYF.

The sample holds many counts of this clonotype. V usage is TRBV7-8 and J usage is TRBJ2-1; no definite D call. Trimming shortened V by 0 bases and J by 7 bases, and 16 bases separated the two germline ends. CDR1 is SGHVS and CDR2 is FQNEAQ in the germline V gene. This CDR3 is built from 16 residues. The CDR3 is CASSLARLQMRNEQFF. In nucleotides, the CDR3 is TGTGCCAGCAGCTTAGCCAGGTTACAGATGAGGAATGAGCAGTTCTTC. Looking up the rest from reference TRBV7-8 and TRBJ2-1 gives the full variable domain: GAGVSQSPRYKVAKRGQDVALRCDPISGHVSLFWYQQALGQGPEFLTYFQNEAQLDKSGLPSDRFFAERPEGSVSTLKIQRTQQEDSAVYLCASSLARLQMRNEQFFGPGTRLTVL.

CDR3 DNA: TGTGCCAGCTGGCTAGACAGCTCCTACGAGCAGTACTTC. This codes for CASWLDSSYEQYF. V and J are TRBV6-6 and TRBJ2-7; D is possibly TRBD1 (5 bases). The CDR3 length is 13 residues. V shed 8 bases and J shed 0 bases, with 11 bases lying between them. Looked up from germline, CDR1 is MNHNY and CDR2 is SVGAGI (reference sequence).

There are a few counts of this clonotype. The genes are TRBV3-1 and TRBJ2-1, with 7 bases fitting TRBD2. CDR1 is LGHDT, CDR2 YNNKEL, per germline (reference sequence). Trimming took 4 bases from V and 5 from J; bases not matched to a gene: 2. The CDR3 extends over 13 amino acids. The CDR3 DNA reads TGTGCCAGCAGCCCCCGGGGGGACAATGAGCAGTTCTTC. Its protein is CASSPRGDNEQFF.

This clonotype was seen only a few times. CDR3 protein: CASRPGGDPTREQFF. Here the CDR3 DNA reads TGTGCCAGCAGACCCGGCGGGGACCCTACTAGGGAGCAGTTCTTC. V gene TRBV12-3 or TRBV12-4 combines with J gene TRBJ2-1; perhaps TRBD2 as D (6 bases). The ends were cut back, 6 bases at V and 10 bases at J, with 22 bases in the middle. The CDR3 consists of 15 residues.

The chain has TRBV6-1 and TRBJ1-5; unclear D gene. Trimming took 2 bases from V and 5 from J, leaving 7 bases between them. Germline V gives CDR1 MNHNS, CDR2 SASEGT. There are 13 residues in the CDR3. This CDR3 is CASSERYHQPQHF. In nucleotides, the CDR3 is TGTGCCAGCAGTGAACGATACCATCAGCCCCAGCATTTT.

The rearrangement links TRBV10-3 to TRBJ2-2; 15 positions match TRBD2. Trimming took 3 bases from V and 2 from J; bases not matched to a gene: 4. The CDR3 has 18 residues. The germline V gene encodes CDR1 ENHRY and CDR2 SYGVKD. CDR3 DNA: TGTGCCATCAGTGAAGGGACTAGCGGGGGGCGAAACACCGGGGAGCTGTTTTTT. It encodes CAISEGTSGGRNTGELFF.

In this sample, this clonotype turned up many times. The CDR3 here is CASSSWGQGRSSYEQYF. The CDR3 DNA follows: TGTGCCAGCAGCTCTTGGGGACAGGGACGTAGCTCCTACGAGCAGTACTTC. The chain combines TRBV7-9 with TRBJ2-7; 9 nucleotides agree with TRBD1. V gave up 4 bases and J gave up 0 bases; unmatched junction bases: 10. CDR1 is SEHNR and CDR2 is FQNEAQ in the germline V gene (reference sequence). The CDR3 is made up of 17 amino acids.

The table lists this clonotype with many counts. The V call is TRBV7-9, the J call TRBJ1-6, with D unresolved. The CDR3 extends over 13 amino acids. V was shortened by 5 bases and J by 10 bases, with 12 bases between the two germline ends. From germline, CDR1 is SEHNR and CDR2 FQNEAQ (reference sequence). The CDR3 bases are TGTGCCAGCAGCCCCGAAGGGAGGTCACCCCTCCACTTT. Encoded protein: CASSPEGRSPLHF. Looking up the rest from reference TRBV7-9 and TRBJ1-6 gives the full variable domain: DTGVSQNPRHKITKRGQNVTFRCDPISEHNRLYWYRQTLGQGPEFLTYFQNEAQLEKSRLLSDRFSAERPKGSFSTLEIQRTEQGDSAMYLCASSPEGRSPLHFGNGTRLTVT.

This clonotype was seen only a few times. Here the CDR3 DNA reads TGCAGTGCTATAACGCCACCCAATCAGCCCCAGCATTTT. Translated: CSAITPPNQPQHF. This chain joins TRBV20-1 and TRBJ1-5; D remains ambiguous. The CDR3 spans 13 residues. Germline CDR1 and CDR2: DFQATT and SNEGSKA (reference sequence). The ends were cut back, 4 bases at V and 3 bases at J, with 10 bases in the middle.